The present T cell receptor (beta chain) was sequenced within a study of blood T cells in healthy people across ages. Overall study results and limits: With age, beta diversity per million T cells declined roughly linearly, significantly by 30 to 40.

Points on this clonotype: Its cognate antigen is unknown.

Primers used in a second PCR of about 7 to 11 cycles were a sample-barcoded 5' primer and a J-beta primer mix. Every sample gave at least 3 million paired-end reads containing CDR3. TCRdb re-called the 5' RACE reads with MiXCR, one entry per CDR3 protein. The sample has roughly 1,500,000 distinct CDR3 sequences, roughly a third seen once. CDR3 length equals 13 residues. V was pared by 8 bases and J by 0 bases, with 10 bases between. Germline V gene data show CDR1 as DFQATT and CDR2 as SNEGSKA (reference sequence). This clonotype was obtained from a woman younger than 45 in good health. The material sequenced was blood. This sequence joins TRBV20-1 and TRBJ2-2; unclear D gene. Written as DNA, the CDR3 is TGCAGTTCCCCCTACTCGAACACCGGGGAGCTGTTTTTT. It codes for CSSPYSNTGELFF.